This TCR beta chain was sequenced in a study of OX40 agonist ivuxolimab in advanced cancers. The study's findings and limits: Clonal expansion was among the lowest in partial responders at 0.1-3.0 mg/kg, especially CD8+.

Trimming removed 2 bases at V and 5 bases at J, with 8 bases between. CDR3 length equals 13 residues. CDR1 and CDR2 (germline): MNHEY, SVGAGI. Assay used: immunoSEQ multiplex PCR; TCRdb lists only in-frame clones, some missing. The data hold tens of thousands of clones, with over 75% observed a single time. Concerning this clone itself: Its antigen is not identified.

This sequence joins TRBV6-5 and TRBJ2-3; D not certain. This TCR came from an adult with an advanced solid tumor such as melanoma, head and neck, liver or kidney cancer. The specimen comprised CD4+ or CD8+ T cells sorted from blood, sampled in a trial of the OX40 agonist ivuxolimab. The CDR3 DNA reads TGTGCCAGCAGTTACCAACGGAGAGATACGCAGTATTTT. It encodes CASSYQRRDTQYF.